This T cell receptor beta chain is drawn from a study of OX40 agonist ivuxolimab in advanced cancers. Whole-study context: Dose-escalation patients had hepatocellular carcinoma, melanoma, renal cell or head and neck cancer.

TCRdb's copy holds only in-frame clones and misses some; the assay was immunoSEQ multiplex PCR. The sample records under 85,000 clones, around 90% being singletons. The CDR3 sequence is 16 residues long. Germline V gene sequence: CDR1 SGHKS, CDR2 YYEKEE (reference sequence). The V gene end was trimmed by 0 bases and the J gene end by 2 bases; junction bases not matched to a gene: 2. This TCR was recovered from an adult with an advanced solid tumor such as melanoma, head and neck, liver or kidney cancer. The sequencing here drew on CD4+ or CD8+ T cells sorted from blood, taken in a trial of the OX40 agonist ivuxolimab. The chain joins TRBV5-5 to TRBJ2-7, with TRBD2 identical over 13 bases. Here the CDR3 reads CASSLGLAGGPYEQYF. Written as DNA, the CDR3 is TGTGCCAGCAGCTTGGGACTAGCGGGAGGCCCCTACGAGCAGTACTTC. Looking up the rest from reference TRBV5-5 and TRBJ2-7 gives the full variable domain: DAGVTQSPTHLIKTRGQQVTLRCSPISGHKSVSWYQQVLGQGPQFIFQYYEKEERGRGNFPDRFSARQFPNYSSELNVNALLLGDSALYLCASSLGLAGGPYEQYFGPGTRLTVT.